This passage covers 24 T cell receptor beta chains from one sample sequenced in a study of blood T cell repertoires in COVID-19. Clones were read by immunoSEQ multiplex PCR, and TCRdb kept only the in-frame ones, dropping some. The sample has around 250,000 clones; 89% are singletons. Sequencing input: peripheral blood. These receptors all come from a woman aged 35 to 49 who had recovered from COVID-19.

This clone was picked up a small number of times. V is TRBV7-3 and J is TRBJ2-1, with a weak D call TRBD2 (6 bases). This CDR3 is 13 amino acids long. Trimming took 2 bases from V and 6 from J, leaving 8 bases between them. Germline CDR1 SGHTA, CDR2 FQGTGA. This CDR3 is CASSLYGGNEQFF. CDR3 sequence (DNA): TGTGCCAGCAGCTTATACGGGGGCAATGAGCAGTTCTTC.

V and J are TRBV5-1 and TRBJ1-2; TRBD1 matches at 9 bases. Germline assignment: CDR1 SGHRS and CDR2 YFSETQ. CDR3 length equals 13 residues. Germline trimming cut 2 bases from V and 6 bases from J; bases unmatched to any gene: 2. DNA of the CDR3: TGCGCCAGCAGCTTACAGGGGGCAAATGGCTACACCTTC. Translating it yields CASSLQGANGYTF.

This clone was seen more than once but under ten times. The chain uses TRBV12-3 or TRBV12-4 and TRBJ1-2; tentatively, D is TRBD1 (6 bases). Deletions cut 6 bases from V and 8 bases from J, with 16 bases between. The CDR3 sequence is 13 residues long. The CDR3 reads CASSTTGMGGYTF. DNA of the CDR3: TGTGCCAGCAGCACCACAGGGATGGGGGGCTACACCTTC.

CDR3 sequence (DNA): TGTGCCACCAGTGCTGGGGCCGGTGAAAAACTGTTTTTT. Protein sequence: CATSAGAGEKLFF. The chain couples TRBV24-1 to TRBJ1-4, with D possibly matching TRBD1 (5 bases). CDR3 length: 13 residues. Between the trimmed V and J ends, which lost 5 bases and 7 bases, there was a span of 10 bases. Germline V lookup: CDR1 KGHDR, CDR2 SFDVKD.

The genes are TRBV13 and TRBJ2-5; 8 nucleotides align to TRBD1. The CDR3 runs to 12 residues. Unmatched junction bases numbered 3, after V lost 8 bases and J lost 4 bases. The germline CDR1 and CDR2 sequences are PRHDT and FYEKMQ (reference sequence). CDR3 loop: CASGDRGETQYF. Here the CDR3 DNA reads TGTGCCAGCGGTGACAGGGGAGAGACCCAGTACTTC.

The chain combines TRBV19 with TRBJ1-3; 7 nucleotides align to TRBD1. J gave up 0 bases and V 6 bases, and 5 bases lay outside the gene matches. Looked up from germline, CDR1 is LNHDA and CDR2 is SQIVND (reference sequence). CDR3 length: 15 amino acids. CDR3 residues: CASSDTGASGNTIYF. CDR3 in DNA: TGTGCCAGTAGCGACACAGGGGCCTCTGGAAACACCATATATTTT.

The V and J genes are TRBV10-2 and TRBJ2-2; no firm D call. Germline V gene data show CDR1 as WSHSY and CDR2 as SAAADI. The V gene lost 1 base and the J gene lost 1 base, with 10 bases spanning the gap. The CDR3 extends over 16 amino acids. CDR3 nucleotide sequence: TGCGCCAGCAGTGAGTTAGGCCGACAGAACACCGGGGAGCTGTTTTTT. Residues: CASSELGRQNTGELFF.

This rearrangement joins TRBV6-5 to TRBJ2-5; 9 bases align to TRBD1. The CDR3 length is 14 residues. V lost 7 bases and J lost 4; bases outside the gene matches: 7. The germline V gene encodes CDR1 MNHEY and CDR2 SVGAGI. The CDR3 region is CASMGTGSSETQYF. CDR3 in DNA: TGTGCCAGCATGGGGACAGGGTCGTCAGAGACCCAGTACTTC.

This chain links TRBV14 with TRBJ1-2, with D unresolved. The CDR3 spans 15 residues. The V and J ends lost 1 base and 6 bases respectively, with 15 bases between them. Germline CDR1 and CDR2: SGHDN and FVKESK. CDR3 sequence reads: CASSQVVRPRDGYTF. DNA of the CDR3: TGTGCCAGCAGCCAAGTGGTTAGGCCGAGGGATGGCTACACCTTC.

V gene TRBV30 combines with J gene TRBJ1-1; the D is unclear. The germline CDR1 and CDR2 sequences are GTSNPN and SVGIG (reference sequence). The CDR3 runs 16 residues. Trimming stripped 0 bases from V and 0 bases from J, with 14 bases between. CDR3 loop: CAWSVRPAGMNTEAFF. The CDR3 DNA is TGTGCCTGGAGTGTAAGGCCGGCAGGCATGAACACTGAAGCTTTCTTT.

This clone has only one observation. This chain connects TRBV23-1 to TRBJ1-1; perhaps TRBD1 as D (5 bases). TRBV23-1 is noted as an ORF with a role that remains uncertain. This CDR3 is built from 12 residues. Trimming left V 4 bases short and J 12 bases short, with 15 bases between. CDR3 coding DNA: TGCGCCAGCAGTCGCCACGGGGGGACGACTTTCTTT. Its translation is CASSRHGGTTFF.

This rearrangement joins TRBV7-8 to TRBJ2-2, with 14 bases matching TRBD2. The trim removed 8 bases at V and 5 bases at J, leaving 7 bases unmatched. Germline V gives CDR1 SGHVS, CDR2 FQNEAQ. This CDR3 has 16 residues. For the CDR3, the DNA is TGTGCCAGCGCAATAGGGACTAGCGGGAGAACCGGGGAGCTGTTTTTT. Encoded protein: CASAIGTSGRTGELFF. Based on the CDR3 plus reference TRBV7-8 and TRBJ2-2, the full variable domain is GAGVSQSPRYKVAKRGQDVALRCDPISGHVSLFWYQQALGQGPEFLTYFQNEAQLDKSGLPSDRFFAERPEGSVSTLKIQRTQQEDSAVYLCASAIGTSGRTGELFFGEGSRLTVL.

The genes are TRBV30 and TRBJ1-1; perhaps TRBD1 as D (5 bases). V was clipped by 2 bases and J by 1 base, with 8 bases between them. Germline CDR1 reads GTSNPN; CDR2 reads SVGIG (reference sequence). The length of the CDR3 is 13 residues. CDR3 sequence: CAWSRQPNTEAFF. The CDR3 nucleotides are TGTGCCTGGAGTCGACAGCCGAACACTGAAGCTTTCTTT.

The chain uses TRBV11-3 and TRBJ1-1; TRBD1 matches 7 bases. V gave up 1 base and J gave up 0 bases; unmatched junction bases: 5. The CDR3 is 16 amino acids. Per the germline V gene, CDR1 is SGHNT and CDR2 is YENEEA. The CDR3 coding sequence is TGTGCCAGCAGCTTAGGTAGGGGGCTCATGAACACTGAAGCTTTCTTT. Translated, it gives CASSLGRGLMNTEAFF. The full variable domain, completed using reference TRBV11-3 and TRBJ1-1, is EAGVVQSPRYKIIEKKQPVAFWCNPISGHNTLYWYLQNLGQGPELLIRYENEEAVDDSQLPKDRFSAERLKGVDSTLKIQPAELGDSAVYLCASSLGRGLMNTEAFFGQGTRLTVV.

V and J are TRBV6-1 and TRBJ2-1, with 8 bases lining up with TRBD2. The CDR3 is 14 residues long. Trimming removed 6 bases from V and 9 bases from J; junction bases left unmatched: 10. Germline assignment: CDR1 MNHNS and CDR2 SASEGT. Here the CDR3 reads CASRVREDLTEQFF. The CDR3 nucleotides read TGTGCCAGCAGAGTGCGGGAGGATTTGACTGAGCAGTTCTTC.

The V gene is TRBV13, the J gene TRBJ2-1; TRBD1 matches 8 bases. V shed 0 bases, J shed 7 bases, and the junction held 8 bases outside the gene matches. Germline V gene data show CDR1 as PRHDT and CDR2 as FYEKMQ (reference sequence). CDR3 length: 16 residues. This CDR3 reads CASSLGGQAIGNEQFF. For the CDR3, the DNA is TGTGCCAGCAGCTTAGGGGGACAGGCCATTGGGAATGAGCAGTTCTTC.

This rearrangement joins TRBV5-8 to TRBJ1-1; 8 bases are a match to TRBD1. CDR1 is SGHTS and CDR2 is YDEGEE in the germline V gene. V shed 6 bases, J shed 1 base, and the junction held 5 bases outside the gene matches. The CDR3 runs 14 residues. The CDR3 region has the DNA TGTGCCAGCACCCGTGGGACAGGGAACACTGAAGCTTTCTTT. Its translation: CASTRGTGNTEAFF. Full variable domain (rest looked up from reference TRBV5-8 and TRBJ1-1): EAGVTQSPTHLIKTRGQQATLRCSPISGHTSVYWYQQALGLGLQFLLWYDEGEERNRGNFPPRFSGRQFPNYSSELNVNALELEDSALYLCASTRGTGNTEAFFGQGTRLTVV.

V is TRBV4-1 and J is TRBJ2-1; 12 nucleotides match TRBD2. The CDR3 spans 18 residues. With V trimmed by 0 bases and J by 4 bases, 7 bases remained unmatched. CDR1 MGHRA and CDR2 YSYEKL come from the germline V gene. This chain's CDR3 is CASSQDWLAGGTYNEQFF. The CDR3 nucleotides read TGCGCCAGCAGCCAAGATTGGCTAGCGGGAGGGACTTACAATGAGCAGTTCTTC.

The rearrangement links TRBV7-9 to TRBJ2-1; 12 bases fit TRBD2. The CDR3 runs to 15 residues. The germline V gene has CDR1 SEHNR and CDR2 FQNEAQ (reference sequence). After removal of 5 bases from V and 10 bases from J, the junction contained 9 bases not matched to a gene. CDR3 sequence: CASSRWASGRDEQFF. The CDR3 nucleotides read TGTGCCAGCAGCCGTTGGGCTAGCGGGAGGGACGAGCAGTTCTTC.

The chain couples TRBV7-9 to TRBJ2-5; 8 bases line up with TRBD1. CDR3 length equals 15 residues. V was pared by 5 bases and J by 1 base, with 6 bases of the junction left unmatched. CDR1 and CDR2 from the germline V gene are SEHNR and FQNEAQ (reference sequence). The DNA for the CDR3 is TGTGCCAGCAGCCCTACTACAGGGGGCCAAGAGACCCAGTACTTC. Residues: CASSPTTGGQETQYF.

This clone was seen only once. The chain carries TRBV10-3 and TRBJ2-3, with 7 bases that match TRBD2. Looked up from germline, CDR1 is ENHRY and CDR2 is SYGVKD. Trimming cost V 6 bases and J 0 bases; bases outside gene matches: 3. The length of the CDR3 is 14 residues. Here the CDR3 reads CAISYSGSTDTQYF. The CDR3 DNA reads as TGTGCCATCAGCTATAGCGGGAGCACAGATACGCAGTATTTT.

This chain joins TRBV6-2 or TRBV6-3 and TRBJ2-3, with D tentatively TRBD2 (6 bases). In germline, CDR1 is MNHEY, CDR2 SVGEGT. The CDR3 has 18 residues. V was clipped by 4 bases and J by 3 bases, with 23 bases between them. As DNA, the CDR3 is TGTGCCAGCAGTTCCCGCCCGACACTAGCTTGGGGTACAGATACGCAGTATTTT. This codes for CASSSRPTLAWGTDTQYF.

This chain uses TRBV12-3 or TRBV12-4 with TRBJ2-7; D not resolved. V was pared by 5 bases and J by 4 bases, with 6 bases between. This CDR3 region has 11 residues. The CDR3: CASSRVYEQYF. The CDR3 DNA is TGTGCCAGCAGTCGGGTGTACGAGCAGTACTTC.

In nucleotides, the CDR3 is TGTGCCAGCAGGGCCGGGACTAGCGGGTCGGGTGAGCAGTTCTTC. Translating gives CASRAGTSGSGEQFF. The chain recombines TRBV7-6 with TRBJ2-1; 12 nucleotides align to TRBD2. Germline CDR1 reads SGHVS; CDR2 reads FNYEAQ. The trim removed 6 bases at V and 9 bases at J, leaving 9 bases unmatched. The CDR3 runs 15 residues.